The 2 T cell receptor beta chains listed next were all sequenced from one sample in a study of tumor and adjacent non-tumor tissue in lung cancer. A modified ARM-PCR protocol with three rounds of nested PCR amplified TCRbeta. Each CDR3 protein gets one entry after TCRdb re-called the multiplex PCR reads with MiXCR. This sample has about 110,000 distinct CDR3 sequences, with 75% found just once. No cell sorting was done before RNA was extracted from the tissue. Sequencing was carried out using lung tumor tissue. The origin of the receptors is a woman aged 60-70 years with non-small cell lung cancer.

Of note for this clonotype: This may arise from a read error, as a much more abundant clone is one base away. The J gene is TRBJ1-3, the V gene TRBV12-3 or TRBV12-4; possible D gene TRBD1, 5 bases. The CDR3 is 18 amino acids. V lost 5 bases and J 2 bases, leaving 22 bases between the germline ends. CDR3 loop: CASSKSGTHWEAGNTIYF. CDR3 DNA sequence: TGTGCCAGCAGTAAAAGCGGGACCCATTGGGAAGCTGGAAACACCATATATTTT.

The chain couples TRBV6-5 to TRBJ2-1; D perhaps matches TRBD1 (6 bases). V was trimmed by 2 bases and J by 8 bases, leaving 19 bases between them. This CDR3 spans 16 amino acids. Germline V gene sequence: CDR1 MNHEY, CDR2 SVGAGI. As DNA, the CDR3 is TGTGCCAGCAGTTACCATGCGGTGCTGGGGGCAGATGAGCAGTTCTTC. Protein: CASSYHAVLGADEQFF.